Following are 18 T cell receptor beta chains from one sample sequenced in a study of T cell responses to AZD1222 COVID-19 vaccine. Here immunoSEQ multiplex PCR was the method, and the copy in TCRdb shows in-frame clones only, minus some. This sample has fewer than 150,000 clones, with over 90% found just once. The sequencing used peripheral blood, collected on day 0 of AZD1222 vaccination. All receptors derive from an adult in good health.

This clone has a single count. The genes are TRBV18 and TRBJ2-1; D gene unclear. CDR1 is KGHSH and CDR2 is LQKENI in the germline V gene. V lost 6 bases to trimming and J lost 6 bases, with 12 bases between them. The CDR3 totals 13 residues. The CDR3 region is CASSTSSSNEQFF. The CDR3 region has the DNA TGTGCCAGCTCGACGAGTAGCAGCAATGAGCAGTTCTTC.

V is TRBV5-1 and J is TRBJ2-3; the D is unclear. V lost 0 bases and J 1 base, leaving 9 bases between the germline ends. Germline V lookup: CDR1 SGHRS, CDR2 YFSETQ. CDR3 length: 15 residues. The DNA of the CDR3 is TGCGCCAGCAGCTTGGGAAGCATTGGCACAGATACGCAGTATTTT. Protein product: CASSLGSIGTDTQYF. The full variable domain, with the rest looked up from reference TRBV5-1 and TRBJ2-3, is KAGVTQTPRYLIKTRGQQVTLSCSPISGHRSVSWYQQTPGQGLQFLFEYFSETQRNKGNFPGRFSGRQFSNSRSEMNVSTLELGDSALYLCASSLGSIGTDTQYFGPGTRLTVL.

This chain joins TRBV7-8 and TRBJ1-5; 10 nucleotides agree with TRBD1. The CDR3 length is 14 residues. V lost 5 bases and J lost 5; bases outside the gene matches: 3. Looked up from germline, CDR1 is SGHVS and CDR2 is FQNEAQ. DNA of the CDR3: TGTGCCAGCAGCCGCGGGACAGGGGATCAGCCCCAGCATTTT. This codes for CASSRGTGDQPQHF.

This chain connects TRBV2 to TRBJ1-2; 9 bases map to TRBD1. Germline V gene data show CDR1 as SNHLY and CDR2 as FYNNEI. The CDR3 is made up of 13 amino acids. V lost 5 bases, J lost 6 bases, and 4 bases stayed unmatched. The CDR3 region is CASSPGQGHGYTF. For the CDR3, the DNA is TGTGCCAGCAGTCCGGGACAGGGACATGGCTACACCTTC. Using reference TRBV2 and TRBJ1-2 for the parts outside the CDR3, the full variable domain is EPEVTQTPSHQVTQMGQEVILRCVPISNHLYFYWYRQILGQKVEFLVSFYNNEISEKSEIFDDQFSVERPDGSNFTLKIRSTKLEDSAMYFCASSPGQGHGYTFGSGTRLTVV.

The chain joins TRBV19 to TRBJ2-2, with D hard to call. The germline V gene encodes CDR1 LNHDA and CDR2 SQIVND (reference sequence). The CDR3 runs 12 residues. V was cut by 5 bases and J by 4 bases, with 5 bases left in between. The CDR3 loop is CASSGFTGELFF. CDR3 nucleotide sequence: TGTGCCAGTAGTGGCTTCACCGGGGAGCTGTTTTTT.

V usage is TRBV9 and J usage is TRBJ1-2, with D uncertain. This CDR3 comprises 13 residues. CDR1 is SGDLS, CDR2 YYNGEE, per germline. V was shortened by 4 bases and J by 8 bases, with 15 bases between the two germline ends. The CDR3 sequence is CASSPSWGVGYTF. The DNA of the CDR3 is TGTGCCAGCAGCCCTAGTTGGGGAGTCGGCTACACCTTC.

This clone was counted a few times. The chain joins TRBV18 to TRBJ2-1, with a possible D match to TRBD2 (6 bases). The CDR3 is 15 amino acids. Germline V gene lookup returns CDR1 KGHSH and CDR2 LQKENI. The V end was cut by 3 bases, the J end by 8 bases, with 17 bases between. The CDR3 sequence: CASSPPLAGKDEQFF. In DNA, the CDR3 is TGTGCCAGCTCACCTCCACTAGCCGGTAAGGATGAGCAGTTCTTC.

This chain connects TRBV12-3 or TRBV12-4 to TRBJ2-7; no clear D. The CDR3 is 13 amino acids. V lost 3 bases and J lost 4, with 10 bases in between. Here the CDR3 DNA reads TGTGCCAGCAGTTTCGGCAGCCTTTACGAGCAGTACTTC. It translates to CASSFGSLYEQYF.

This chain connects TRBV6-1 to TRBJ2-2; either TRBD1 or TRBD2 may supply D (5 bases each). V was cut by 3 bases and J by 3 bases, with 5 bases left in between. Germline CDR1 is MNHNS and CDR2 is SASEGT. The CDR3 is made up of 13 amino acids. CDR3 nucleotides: TGTGCCAGCAGTGAGGGGGACACCGGGGAGCTGTTTTTT. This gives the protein CASSEGDTGELFF.

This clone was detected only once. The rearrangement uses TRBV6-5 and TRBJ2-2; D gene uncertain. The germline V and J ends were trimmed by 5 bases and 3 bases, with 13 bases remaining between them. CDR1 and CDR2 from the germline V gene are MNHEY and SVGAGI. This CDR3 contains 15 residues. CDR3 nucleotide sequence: TGTGCCAGCAGTCTTCGGGCAGAACACACCGGGGAGCTGTTTTTT. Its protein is CASSLRAEHTGELFF.

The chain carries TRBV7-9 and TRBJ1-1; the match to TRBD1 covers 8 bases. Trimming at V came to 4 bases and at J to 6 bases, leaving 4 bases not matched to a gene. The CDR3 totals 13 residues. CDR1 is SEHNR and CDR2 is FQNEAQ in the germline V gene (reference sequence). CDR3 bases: TGTGCCAGCAGCTACGGACAGGGCCCTGAAGCTTTCTTT. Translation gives CASSYGQGPEAFF. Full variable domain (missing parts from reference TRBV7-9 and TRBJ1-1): DTGVSQNPRHKITKRGQNVTFRCDPISEHNRLYWYRQTLGQGPEFLTYFQNEAQLEKSRLLSDRFSAERPKGSFSTLEIQRTEQGDSAMYLCASSYGQGPEAFFGQGTRLTVV.

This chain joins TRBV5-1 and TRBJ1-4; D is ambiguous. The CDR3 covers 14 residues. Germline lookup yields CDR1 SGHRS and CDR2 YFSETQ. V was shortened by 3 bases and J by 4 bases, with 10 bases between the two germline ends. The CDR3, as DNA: TGCGCCAGCAGCTCGCACGAAGTTAATGAAAAACTGTTTTTT. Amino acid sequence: CASSSHEVNEKLFF.

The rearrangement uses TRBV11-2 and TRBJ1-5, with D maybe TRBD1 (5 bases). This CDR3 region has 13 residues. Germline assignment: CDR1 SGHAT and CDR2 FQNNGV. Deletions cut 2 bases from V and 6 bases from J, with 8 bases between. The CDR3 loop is CASSLRGGQPQHF. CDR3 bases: TGTGCCAGCAGCTTAAGGGGTGGTCAGCCCCAGCATTTT.

In DNA form, the CDR3 reads TGTGCCAGTAGTTTGGTTTACAATGAGCAGTTCTTC. Encoded protein: CASSLVYNEQFF. This sequence joins TRBV19 and TRBJ2-1; D uncertain. The germline gives CDR1 LNHDA, CDR2 SQIVND (reference sequence). The ends were cut back, 5 bases at V and 4 bases at J, with 6 bases in the middle. This CDR3 has 12 residues. Complete variable domain (other parts from reference TRBV19 and TRBJ2-1): DGGITQSPKYLFRKEGQNVTLSCEQNLNHDAMYWYRQDPGQGLRLIYYSQIVNDFQKGDIAEGYSVSREKKESFPLTVTSAQKNPTAFYLCASSLVYNEQFFGPGTRLTVL.

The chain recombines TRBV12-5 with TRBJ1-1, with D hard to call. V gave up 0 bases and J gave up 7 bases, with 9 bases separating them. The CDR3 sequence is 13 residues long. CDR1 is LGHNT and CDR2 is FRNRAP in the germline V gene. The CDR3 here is CASGLVRGIEAFF. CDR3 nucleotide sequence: TGTGCTAGTGGTTTGGTACGAGGGATTGAAGCTTTCTTT.

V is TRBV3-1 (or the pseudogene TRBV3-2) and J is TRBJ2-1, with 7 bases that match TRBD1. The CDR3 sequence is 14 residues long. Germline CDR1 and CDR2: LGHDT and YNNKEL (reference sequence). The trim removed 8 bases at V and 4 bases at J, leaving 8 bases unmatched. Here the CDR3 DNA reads TGTGCCAGCCAAGACAGGGTGGGGTACAATGAGCAGTTCTTC. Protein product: CASQDRVGYNEQFF.

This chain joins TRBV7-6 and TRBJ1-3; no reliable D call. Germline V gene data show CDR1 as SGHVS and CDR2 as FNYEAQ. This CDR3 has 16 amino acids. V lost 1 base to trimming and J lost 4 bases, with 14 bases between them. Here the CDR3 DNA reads TGTGCCAGCAGCTTAGTGCCCGAGGGTGGAGGAAACACCATATATTTT. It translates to CASSLVPEGGGNTIYF.

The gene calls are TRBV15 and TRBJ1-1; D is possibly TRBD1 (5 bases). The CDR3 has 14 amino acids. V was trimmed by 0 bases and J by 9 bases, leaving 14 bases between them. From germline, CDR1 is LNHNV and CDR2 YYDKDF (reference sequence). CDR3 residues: CATSRDNGDRKAFF. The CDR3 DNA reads TGTGCCACCAGCAGAGATAACGGGGACCGCAAAGCTTTCTTT.